Described below is a single T cell receptor (beta chain) sequence and its context. Here immunoSEQ multiplex PCR was the method, and the copy in TCRdb shows in-frame clones only, minus some. The table records about 130,000 clones, 75% to 90% of them present only once. The sample belongs to a study of identifying expanded T cells in peripheral blood. The length of the CDR3 is 14 residues. Germline V gives CDR1 MNHEY, CDR2 SVGAGI. V lost 6 bases, J lost 8 bases, and 19 bases lay in between. The sample taken for sequencing was blood. The chain joins TRBV6-5 to TRBJ1-2; D perhaps matches TRBD1 (5 bases). The receptor comes from a person aged 18-69 years in good health. The CDR3 nucleotides read TGTGCCAGCAGCTCCCTCAGGGATAGGGCCGGCTACACCTTC. This translates into CASSSLRDRAGYTF.